Each of the 12 T cell receptor beta chains below was sequenced from the same sample in a study of blood T cell repertoires in COVID-19. Data came from immunoSEQ multiplex PCR; TCRdb stores just in-frame clones and leaves some out. The sample has hundreds of thousands of clones; over 75% are singletons. Sequencing was performed on PBMCs or T cells enriched from blood (not recorded which). These receptors were obtained from a man aged 30 to 39 with acute COVID-19.

The V call is TRBV30, the J call TRBJ2-5, with 7 bases identical to TRBD1. The CDR3 contains 14 residues. The ends lost 4 bases at V and 0 bases at J; junction bases unmatched: 5. CDR1 and CDR2 from the germline V gene are GTSNPN and SVGIG (reference sequence). CDR3: CAWTSGQYQETQYF. Here the CDR3 DNA reads TGTGCCTGGACTTCGGGACAGTACCAAGAGACCCAGTACTTC.

This chain uses TRBV2 with TRBJ1-1, with TRBD1 as a possible D gene (6 bases). This CDR3 contains 13 residues. Trimming removed 10 bases at V and 2 bases at J, with 14 bases between. Looked up from germline, CDR1 is SNHLY and CDR2 is FYNNEI. In DNA, the CDR3 is TGTGCCACCAATCCGGGGACAAACACTGAAGCTTTCTTT. This sequence encodes CATNPGTNTEAFF.

This chain uses TRBV3-1 (or the pseudogene TRBV3-2) with TRBJ2-7; 11 nucleotides align to TRBD1. Germline assignment: CDR1 LGHDT and CDR2 YNNKEL (reference sequence). After removal of 3 bases from V and 3 bases from J, the junction contained 1 base not matched to a gene. The CDR3 covers 14 residues. CDR3 DNA sequence: TGTGCCAGCAGCCAGGGACAGGGGGGCTACGAGCAGTACTTC. Protein product: CASSQGQGGYEQYF.

The CDR3 DNA is TGCGCCAGCAGCCCCTTACTAGCGGGGCCTTACAATGAGCAGTTCTTC. Translated: CASSPLLAGPYNEQFF. The chain links TRBV4-1 to TRBJ2-1; 10 bases map to TRBD2. CDR1 is MGHRA and CDR2 is YSYEKL in the germline V gene. CDR3 length: 16 amino acids. V lost 4 bases to trimming and J lost 4 bases; unmatched junction nucleotides: 7.

J is TRBJ2-7 and V is TRBV5-1; TRBD2 matches at 13 bases. CDR1 is SGHRS and CDR2 is YFSETQ in the germline V gene. CDR3 size: 18 residues. V lost 5 bases, J lost 1 base, and 12 bases stayed unmatched. The CDR3 loop reads CASRGAGTSGARSYEQYF. In DNA, the CDR3 is TGCGCCAGCAGGGGTGCCGGGACTAGCGGGGCCCGATCCTACGAGCAGTACTTC.

The chain carries TRBV5-4 and TRBJ1-1; D is unclear. The germline V and J ends were trimmed by 4 bases and 7 bases, with 11 bases remaining between them. This CDR3 comprises 12 residues. The germline CDR1 and CDR2 sequences are SGHNT and YYREEE (reference sequence). The CDR3 region has the DNA TGTGCCAGCAGCCTCGACTTGGGTGAAGCTTTCTTT. Amino acid sequence: CASSLDLGEAFF.

This chain uses TRBV29-1 with TRBJ2-5; tentative D call: TRBD2 (7 bases). Germline V gene sequence: CDR1 SQVTM, CDR2 ANQGSEA. This CDR3 contains 13 residues. Trimming removed 8 bases from V and 4 bases from J, with 17 bases in between. CDR3 DNA: TGCAGCATCGGACAGACGGGGGGAGAGACCCAGTACTTC. Translation gives CSIGQTGGETQYF.

There are a few counts of this clone. V gene TRBV5-5 combines with J gene TRBJ1-2; 9 nucleotides match TRBD1. The junction had 12 bases not matched to a gene; V was cut back by 3 bases and J by 0 bases. The CDR3 is made up of 18 amino acids. CDR1 SGHKS and CDR2 YYEKEE come from the germline V gene (reference sequence). The CDR3 DNA reads TGTGCCAGCAGCTCACAATACCGGGACAGGGTTACTAACTATGGCTACACCTTC. It encodes CASSSQYRDRVTNYGYTF.

The genes are TRBV25-1 and TRBJ2-1, with 7 bases identical to TRBD1. This CDR3 comprises 15 residues. The V segment lost 0 bases and the J segment 9 bases; nucleotides outside the gene matches: 8. Germline V CDR1 and CDR2: MGHDK, SYGVNS. The CDR3: CASSEYGRRTGEQFF. As DNA, the CDR3 is TGTGCCAGCAGTGAATATGGCCGAAGGACAGGTGAGCAGTTCTTC.

This clone was counted between two and nine times. This sequence joins TRBV7-9 and TRBJ1-5, with a weak D call TRBD1 (5 bases). The germline V gene encodes CDR1 SEHNR and CDR2 FQNEAQ (reference sequence). The CDR3 is 14 residues long. V lost 4 bases, J lost 1 base, and 8 bases lay in between. Written as DNA, the CDR3 is TGTGCCAGCAGCTCCGACAGCAGCAATCAGCCCCAGCATTTT. Protein: CASSSDSSNQPQHF. Complete variable domain (other parts from reference TRBV7-9 and TRBJ1-5): DTGVSQNPRHKITKRGQNVTFRCDPISEHNRLYWYRQTLGQGPEFLTYFQNEAQLEKSRLLSDRFSAERPKGSFSTLEIQRTEQGDSAMYLCASSSDSSNQPQHFGDGTRLSIL.

J is TRBJ2-3 and V is TRBV19; unclear D gene. Trimming pared 9 bases from V and 1 base from J, leaving 14 bases between. The CDR3 covers 14 residues. Germline values: CDR1 LNHDA, CDR2 SQIVND (reference sequence). CDR3 residues: CARQIAPRTDTQYF. CDR3 in DNA: TGTGCCAGACAGATCGCACCGCGCACAGATACGCAGTATTTT.

There are many counts of this clone. The CDR3 nucleotides are TGTGCCAGTAATCGGGACAGTTACATGAACACTGAAGCTTTCTTT. This translates into CASNRDSYMNTEAFF. The chain couples TRBV19 to TRBJ1-1; 7 bases are a match to TRBD1. The CDR3 runs 15 residues. J gave up 0 bases and V 7 bases, and 8 bases lay outside the gene matches. The germline CDR1 and CDR2 sequences are LNHDA and SQIVND (reference sequence).